The T cell receptor (beta chain) under discussion was sequenced for a study of blood T cell repertoires in COVID-19. For the study at large: PBMCs, B-cell-depleted T cells, or T cells provided the cDNA or gDNA that made up the material.

Using immunoSEQ multiplex PCR, the repertoire was profiled, and TCRdb retains in-frame clones only, with some absent. This sample has around 250,000 clones, with 86% found just once. The trim removed 4 bases at V and 7 bases at J, leaving 6 bases unmatched. Germline lookup yields CDR1 LNHDA and CDR2 SQIVND (reference sequence). This CDR3 is 14 amino acids long. The material sequenced was peripheral blood. This chain uses TRBV19 with TRBJ2-7; 11 nucleotides align to TRBD1. The TCR comes from a woman aged 55 to 70 who had recovered from COVID-19. The CDR3: CASSSGQGAREQYF. The CDR3 nucleotides read TGTGCCAGTAGTAGCGGACAGGGGGCGCGAGAGCAGTACTTC.